This T cell receptor (beta chain) comes out of a study of blood T cell repertoires in COVID-19. This clone was seen only once. Other DNA sequences in the same sample also yield this CDR3. CDR1 is LNHDA, CDR2 SQIVND, per germline (reference sequence). The CDR3 totals 12 residues. Trimming removed 3 bases from V and 1 base from J, with 3 bases in between. TCRdb keeps only in-frame clones here, not all; method: immunoSEQ multiplex PCR. The sample lists 400,000 to 500,000 clones; about 88% were seen once. The chain is built from TRBV19 and TRBJ1-1; D is uncertain. Sequencing was done on a sample of PBMCs or T cells enriched from blood (not recorded which). The sequence was collected from a woman younger than 35 who had been exposed to COVID-19. CDR3 nucleotide sequence: TGTGCCAGTAGTATCCGGAACACTGAAGCTTTCTTT. Its translation: CASSIRNTEAFF.